This paragraph covers one T cell receptor beta chain sequence. The target antigen is unknown. CDR1 is SGHTA, CDR2 FQGTGA, per germline. The ends lost 1 base at V and 0 bases at J; junction bases unmatched: 5. The CDR3 extends over 17 amino acids. A multiplex PCR was run with 60 Vbeta primers and 13 Jbeta primers. TCRdb's table, derived via immunoSEQ multiplex PCR, lists solely in-frame clones and lacks some. The sample holds 100,000 to 150,000 clones, about 83% seen once. This sample stems from a study of cytomegalovirus exposure and HLA in healthy donors. Study findings and constraints: Cytomegalovirus-associated status was assigned to around 160 TCR beta chains. By a later analysis, the bulk of CMV-associated TCR beta chains appeared HLA-restricted. A highly shared variant cluster was judged a likely technical artifact.

Sequenced input: PBMCs. J is TRBJ1-4 and V is TRBV7-3; 7 bases match TRBD1. The sequence derives from a man younger than 40 in good health and CMV-seronegative. This CDR3 is CASSLRDSIATNEKLFF. The DNA for the CDR3 is TGTGCCAGCAGCTTAAGGGACAGTATCGCAACTAATGAAAAACTGTTTTTT. The whole variable domain, filled in from reference TRBV7-3 and TRBJ1-4, reads GAGVSQTPSNKVTEKGKYVELRCDPISGHTALYWYRQSLGQGPEFLIYFQGTGAADDSGLPNDRFFAVRPEGSVSTLKIQRTERGDSAVYLCASSLRDSIATNEKLFFGSGTQLSVL.